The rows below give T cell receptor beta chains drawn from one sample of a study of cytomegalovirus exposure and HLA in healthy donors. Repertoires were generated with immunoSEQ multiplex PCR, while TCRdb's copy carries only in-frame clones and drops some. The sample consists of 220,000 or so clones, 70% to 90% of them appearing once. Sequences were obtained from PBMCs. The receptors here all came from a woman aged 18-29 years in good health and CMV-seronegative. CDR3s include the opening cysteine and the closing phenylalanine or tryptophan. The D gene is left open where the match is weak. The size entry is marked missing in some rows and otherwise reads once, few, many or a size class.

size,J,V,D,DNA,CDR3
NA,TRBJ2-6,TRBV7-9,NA,TGTGCCAGCAGCCTTGATCTCTCTGGGGCCAACGTCCTGACTTTC,CASSLDLSGANVLTF
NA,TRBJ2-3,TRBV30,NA,TGTGCCTGGAGTAAGTCTGACACAGATACGCAGTATTTT,CAWSKSDTDTQYF
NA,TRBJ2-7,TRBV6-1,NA,TGTGCCAGCAGTGAAGCGCGGGGGACAGGCTCCTACGAGCAGTACTTC,CASSEARGTGSYEQYF
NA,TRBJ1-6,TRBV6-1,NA,TGTGCCAGCAGCGAGAATACGTTTAATTCACCCCTCCACTTT,CASSENTFNSPLHF
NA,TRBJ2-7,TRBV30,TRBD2,TGTGCCTGGAGTCTACTAGCGGGAGGGCCCCACGAGCAGTACTTC,CAWSLLAGGPHEQYF
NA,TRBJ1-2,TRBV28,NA,TGTGCCAGCAGTTTAACCGGGAAGGGCTACACCTTC,CASSLTGKGYTF
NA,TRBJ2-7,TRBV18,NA,TGTGCCAGCTCACCCGTACAGGGTGAGCAGTACTTC,CASSPVQGEQYF
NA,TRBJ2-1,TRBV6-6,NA,TGTGCCAGCAGTTACTCGAGAGTTTACAATGAGCAGTTCTTC,CASSYSRVYNEQFF
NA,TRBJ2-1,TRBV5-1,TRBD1,TGCGCCAGCAGCGTGACAGGGGACTACAATGAGCAGTTCTTC,CASSVTGDYNEQFF
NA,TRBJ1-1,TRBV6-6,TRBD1,TGTGCCAGCACTTCATTGACAGGGGGCAACACTGAAGCTTTCTTT,CASTSLTGGNTEAFF
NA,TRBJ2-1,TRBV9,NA,TGTGCCAGCAGCGTAGATGAGCAGTTCTTC,CASSVDEQFF
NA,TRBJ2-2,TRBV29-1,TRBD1,TGCAGCGTTGCGAAGGGGGCGCATGGGGAGCTGTTTTTT,CSVAKGAHGELFF
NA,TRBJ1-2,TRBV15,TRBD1,TGTGCCACCGGGACAGGGTATGGCTACACCTTC,CATGTGYGYTF
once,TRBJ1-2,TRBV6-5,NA,TGTGCCAGCCGAAGGGACCCTTGGTATGGCTACACCTTC,CASRRDPWYGYTF
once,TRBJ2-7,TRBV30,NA,TGTGCCTGGAGGGTGACCGGGAACTCCTACGAGCAGTACTTC,CAWRVTGNSYEQYF
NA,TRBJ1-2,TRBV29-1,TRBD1,TGCAGCGTTGAAGAGTTGGGACAGCCTAACTATGGCTACACCTTC,CSVEELGQPNYGYTF
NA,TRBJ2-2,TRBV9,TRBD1,TGTGCCAGCAGGCTGACAGGGGGTACCGGGGAGCTGTTTTTT,CASRLTGGTGELFF
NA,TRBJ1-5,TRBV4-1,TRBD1,TGCGCCAGCAGCGTGGACAGGGGTTATCAGCCCCAGCATTTT,CASSVDRGYQPQHF
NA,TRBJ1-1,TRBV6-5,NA,TGTGCCAGCACCCTTAACTTCAACACTGAAGCTTTCTTT,CASTLNFNTEAFF
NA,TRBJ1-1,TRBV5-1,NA,TGCGCCAGCAGCGGATCAGGGGTCTCGAACACTGAAGCTTTCTTT,CASSGSGVSNTEAFF
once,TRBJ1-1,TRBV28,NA,TGTGCCAGCAAAACCCGTGGGTTTGGGGCCACTGAAGCTTTCTTT,CASKTRGFGATEAFF
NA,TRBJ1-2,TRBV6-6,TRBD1,TGTGCCAGCAGTTATAGGGACAGGTTTGGCTACACCTTC,CASSYRDRFGYTF
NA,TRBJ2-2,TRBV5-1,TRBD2,TGCGCCAGCAGCGGAAGGACTAGCAGGAACACCGGGGAGCTGTTTTTT,CASSGRTSRNTGELFF
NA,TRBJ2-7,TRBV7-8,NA,TGTGCCAGCAGCTTAGTGGCGGGACAGTCCTACGAGCAGTACTTC,CASSLVAGQSYEQYF
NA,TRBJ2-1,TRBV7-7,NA,TGTGCAAATGGAGCGACCTACAATGAGCAGTTCTTC,CANGATYNEQFF
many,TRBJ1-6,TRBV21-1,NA,TGTGCCAGCAGCAAAGTCCGGATTACCTATAATTCACCCCTCCACTTT,CASSKVRITYNSPLHF
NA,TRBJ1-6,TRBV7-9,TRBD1,TGTGCCAGCAGCTCAGGGACAGGGGGCCGTGGGTCACCCCTCCACTTT,CASSSGTGGRGSPLHF
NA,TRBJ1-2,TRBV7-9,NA,TGTGCCAGCACCCCAAATAGTCAGGGATTAAGTGGCTACACCTTC,CASTPNSQGLSGYTF
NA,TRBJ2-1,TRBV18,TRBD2,TGTGCCAGCTCACCAAGAACTAGCGGGACAAGGAATGAGCAGTTCTTC,CASSPRTSGTRNEQFF
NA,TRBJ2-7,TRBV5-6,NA,TGTGCCAGCAGCTTCGGAACACCGAGCTCCTACGAGCAGTACTTC,CASSFGTPSSYEQYF
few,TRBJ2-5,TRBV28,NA,TGTGCCAGCAGTTTATCGGTCGCGGTGGAGACCCAGTACTTC,CASSLSVAVETQYF
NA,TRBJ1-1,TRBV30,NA,TGTGCCTGGAGCCCCGGGGTAGGGGAAGCTTTCTTT,CAWSPGVGEAFF
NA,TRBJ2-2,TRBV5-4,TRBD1,TGTGCCAGCAGCGACCCCCGGGACAGAGCCGGGGAGCTGTTTTTT,CASSDPRDRAGELFF
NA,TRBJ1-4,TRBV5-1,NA,TGCGCCAGCAGCTTGGGTGAAAAACTGTTTTTT,CASSLGEKLFF
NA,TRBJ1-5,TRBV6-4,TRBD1,TGTGCCAGCAGTGACACCCGGGACAGGGGGCACCAGCCCCAGCATTTT,CASSDTRDRGHQPQHF
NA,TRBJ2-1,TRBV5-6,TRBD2,TGTGCCAGCAGCTCTAGCGGGCCTAGCTCCTACAATGAGCAGTTCTTC,CASSSSGPSSYNEQFF
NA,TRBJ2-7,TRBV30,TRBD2,TGTGCCTGGAGTACCCCACTGACTAGCGGACGCTACGAGCAGTACTTC,CAWSTPLTSGRYEQYF
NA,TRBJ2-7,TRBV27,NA,TGTGCCAGCAGTCCGTGGGACACCGAGGGCGAGCAGTACTTC,CASSPWDTEGEQYF
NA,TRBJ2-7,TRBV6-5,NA,TGTGCCAGCAGTTACAGGGTTTCGTACGAGCAGTACTTC,CASSYRVSYEQYF
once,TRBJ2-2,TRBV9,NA,TGTGCCAGCAGCGTGTCGACAGGCGAGAACACCGGGGAGCTGTTTTTT,CASSVSTGENTGELFF
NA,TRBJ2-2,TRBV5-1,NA,TGCGCCAGCAGCTTGGGGGCGCCCACCGGGGAGCTGTTTTTT,CASSLGAPTGELFF
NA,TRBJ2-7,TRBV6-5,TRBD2,TGTGCCAGCACTCTGGGGGGGGCCTACGAGCAGTACTTC,CASTLGGAYEQYF
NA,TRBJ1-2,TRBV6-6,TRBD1,TGTGCCAGCAGAAGCCCACAGGGGGCGCATGGCTACACCTTC,CASRSPQGAHGYTF
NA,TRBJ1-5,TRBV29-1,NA,TGCAGCGTTGAAGAAAGGGGGGGGAGCAATCAGCCCCAGCATTTT,CSVEERGGSNQPQHF
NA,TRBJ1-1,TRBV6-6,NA,TGTGCCAGCAGGATGAACACTGAAGCTTTCTTT,CASRMNTEAFF
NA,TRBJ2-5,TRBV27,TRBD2,TGTGCCAGCAGTTTAACTAGCGGGAAAGTAGGGGCCCAGTACTTC,CASSLTSGKVGAQYF
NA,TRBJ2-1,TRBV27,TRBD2,TGTGCCAGCACCATAGGGACTAGCGGGAGAAATGAGCAGTTCTTC,CASTIGTSGRNEQFF
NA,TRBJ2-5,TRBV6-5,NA,TGTGCCAGCAGAGAGGGGGTCGCGATGGGTGAGACCCAGTACTTC,CASREGVAMGETQYF
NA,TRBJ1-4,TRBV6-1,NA,TGTGCCAGCAGTACAGGGCCCGGCGGTGAAAAACTGTTTTTT,CASSTGPGGEKLFF